These T cell receptor beta chains were read from a single sample in a study of cytomegalovirus exposure and HLA in healthy donors. Measured with immunoSEQ multiplex PCR; TCRdb has only the in-frame clones, and not every one. This table has roughly 99,000 clones, 60% to 85% appearing once. The sequenced sample consisted of PBMCs. The receptors come from a man in his fifties or sixties in good health and CMV-seropositive. CDR3s include the opening cysteine and the closing phenylalanine or tryptophan. A D gene is named only where the DNA matches it firmly. Clone size is shown for a subset of rows, as once, few, many or a class of expanded clone.

J gene	V gene	D gene	clone size	CDR3 protein	CDR3 DNA
TRBJ2-6	TRBV6-1	.	.	CASSEFRFSGANVLTF	TGTGCCAGCAGTGAATTTCGGTTCTCTGGGGCCAACGTCCTGACTTTC
TRBJ1-3	TRBV6-6	.	few	CASSTPGYDSGNTIYF	TGTGCCAGCAGCACTCCAGGGTATGATTCTGGAAACACCATATATTTT
TRBJ2-7	TRBV19	.	.	CASSSRSAVEQYF	TGTGCCAGTAGTTCCCGCTCCGCGGTCGAGCAGTACTTC
TRBJ2-7	TRBV11-2	.	.	CASSRGESYEQYF	TGTGCCAGCAGCCGCGGAGAATCCTACGAGCAGTACTTC
TRBJ2-1	TRBV5-1	TRBD2	.	CASSSASGGAGEQFF	TGCGCCAGCAGCTCCGCTAGCGGGGGGGCGGGGGAGCAGTTCTTC
TRBJ1-6	TRBV27	.	.	CASSLAPSGRSSYNSPLHF	TGTGCCAGCAGTTTAGCCCCGTCAGGCCGTAGCTCCTATAATTCACCCCTCCACTTT
TRBJ2-7	TRBV2	.	.	CASTSGYEQYF	TGTGCCAGCACATCCGGCTACGAGCAGTACTTC
TRBJ2-7	TRBV5-4	.	.	CASSFDRTYEQYF	TGTGCCAGCAGCTTCGACAGAACCTACGAGCAGTACTTC
TRBJ2-2	TRBV7-9	TRBD1	.	CASGPGGDTGELFF	TGTGCCAGCGGCCCAGGGGGAGACACCGGGGAGCTGTTTTTT
TRBJ2-7	TRBV10-3	TRBD1	.	CAISDGTGGRYEQYF	TGTGCCATCAGTGATGGGACAGGGGGCCGCTACGAGCAGTACTTC
TRBJ2-2	TRBV4-2	TRBD2	few	CASSQKLAGEAGELFF	TGTGCCAGCAGCCAAAAACTAGCGGGGGAGGCCGGGGAGCTGTTTTTT